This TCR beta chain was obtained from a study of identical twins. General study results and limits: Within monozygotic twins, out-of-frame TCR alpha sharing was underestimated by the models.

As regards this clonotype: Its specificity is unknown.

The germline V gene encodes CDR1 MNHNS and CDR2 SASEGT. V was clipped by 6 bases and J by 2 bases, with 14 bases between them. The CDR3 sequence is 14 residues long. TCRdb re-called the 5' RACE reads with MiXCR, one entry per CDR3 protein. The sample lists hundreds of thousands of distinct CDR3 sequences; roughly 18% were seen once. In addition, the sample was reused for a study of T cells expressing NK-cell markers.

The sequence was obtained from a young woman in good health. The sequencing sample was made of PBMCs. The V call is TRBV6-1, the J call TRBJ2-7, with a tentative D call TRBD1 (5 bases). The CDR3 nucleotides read TGTGCCAGCAGCCCCTGGGAAGGGGCCTACGAGCAGTACTTC. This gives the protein CASSPWEGAYEQYF.